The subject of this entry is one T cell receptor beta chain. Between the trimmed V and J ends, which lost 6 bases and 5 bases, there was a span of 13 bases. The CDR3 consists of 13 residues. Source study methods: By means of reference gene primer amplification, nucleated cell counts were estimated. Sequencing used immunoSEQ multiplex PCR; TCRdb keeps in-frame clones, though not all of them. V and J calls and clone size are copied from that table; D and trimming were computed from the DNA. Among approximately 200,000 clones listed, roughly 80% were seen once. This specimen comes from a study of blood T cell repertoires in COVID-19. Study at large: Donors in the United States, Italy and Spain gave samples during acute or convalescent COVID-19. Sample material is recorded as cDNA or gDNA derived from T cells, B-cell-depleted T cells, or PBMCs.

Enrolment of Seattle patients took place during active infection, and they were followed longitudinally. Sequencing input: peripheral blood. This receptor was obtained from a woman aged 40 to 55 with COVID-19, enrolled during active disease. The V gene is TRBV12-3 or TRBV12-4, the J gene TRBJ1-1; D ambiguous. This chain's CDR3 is CASSPPGGTEAFF. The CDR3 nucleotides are TGTGCCAGCAGCCCCCCTGGAGGGACTGAAGCTTTCTTT.